This paragraph reports one T cell receptor (beta chain). Its antigen is not yet known. Base qualities are not recorded, but no much larger clone differs from it by a single base. The data derive from a study of T-cell memory formation after mild COVID-19 (dated by TCRdb to the early 2020s). Some background on the complete study: TCR sequence clusters from the two donors were largely donor specific. Longitudinal TCRalpha and TCRbeta repertoire sequencing tracked T-cell clones expanding and contracting after mild COVID-19 in two donors. The cohort was made up of two young adult volunteers, one female and one male, who were previously healthy. General study outcomes and caveats: Some responding clones were detected in pre-infection memory, which suggested that pre-existing cross-reactive memory T cells had joined the SARS-CoV-2 response. Balanced CD4/CD8 phenotypes were observed for clones contracting from day 15 to 85, whereas a bias towards CD4+ was observed for a second wave of clones expanding from day 15 to 37. Contracting CD4+ clones appeared mostly in the CM and EM memory subsets, whereas CD8+ clones were enriched in EMRA. Only a couple of mild cases were covered in the study, and larger cohorts including severe cases with pre-infection samples were considered necessary. The second-wave clones that peaked on day 37 were not confirmed to be SARS-CoV-2 specific.

PBMCs were isolated by Ficoll-Paque density gradient centrifugation. Sequencing took place on an Illumina NovaSeq 6000. TCRalpha and TCRbeta cDNA libraries were constructed by 5'RACE with constant-segment primers, with sample barcodes and unique molecular identifiers being introduced. Trizol reagent was used to extract RNA from every sample. The libraries were amplified in two PCR steps, and the second step added a second sample barcode and Illumina TruSeq adapters. Sequencing of the libraries was done on an Illumina NovaSeq, producing 2 x 150 bp paired-end reads. Turning to the authors' computational methods: Reads were demultiplexed and collapsed into UMI-guided consensus sequences with migec v1.2.7. Using mixcr v2.1.11, UMI consensuses were aligned to TRA and TRB V and J templates and then assembled into clonotypes. Expanded or contracted clonotypes were those called significant by both edgeR and NoisET, with noise models trained on biological replicates. edgeR calls used a false discovery rate-adjusted p below 0.01 and a log2 fold-change threshold of 1. As an exploratory analysis of dynamics, max-normalized trajectories of the 1000 most abundant clonotypes were examined by PCA with hierarchical clustering. Separately sequenced CD4+ and CD8+ repertoires were used to assign a CD4 or CD8 phenotype to each responding clone. In-frame beta chains were kept once TCRdb had trimmed the public reads at Q25 with fastp and called clones with MiXCR. CDR3 protein duplicates are merged, each entry listing the most common genes and DNA. None of the V and J calls come from the authors' own analysis; TCRdb made them. The sample table holds 300,000 to 350,000 distinct CDR3 sequences, of which roughly 19% were seen once. The biggest ten clones account for 21% of the sample.

This clonotype was sampled from a young man who had mild COVID-19 (a few samples of this study predate the infection). The sample titles of this study are shuffled in the database, so cell type and time point are left out; the donor was told from shared clones. The specimen was PBMCs or a T cell subset sorted from them (not recorded which).

CDR3 protein: CASSLAEVYEQYF. In nucleotides, the sequence is TGTGCCAGCAGCTTAGCGGAAGTTTACGAGCAGTACTTC. Recombination joined TRBV7-6 with TRBJ2-7; the D gene assignment is ambiguous. From its cysteine to its phenylalanine, the CDR3 spans 13 amino acids. The read is trimmed to its CDR3 DNA, 39 bases read in frame from base 1. Looking up the germline V gene yields CDR1 SGHVS and CDR2 FNYEAQ. V and J lose 0 bases and 4 bases, and a span of 7 bases separates them.